Listed below are T cell receptor beta chains from one sample, sequenced in a study of tumor-infiltrating lymphocytes in glioblastoma multiforme. Using its own MiXCR run on the multiplex PCR reads, TCRdb lists one record per CDR3 protein. The sample lists some 10,000 distinct CDR3 sequences, 66% occurring once. The specimen was brain tumor tissue. The receptors stem from a male donor with glioblastoma. Both conserved end residues are part of each CDR3. The order of the fields is V gene, clone size, J gene, D gene, CDR3 DNA, CDR3 protein. A D gene is named only where the DNA matches it firmly. Not all rows give a size; the values are once, few, many and, for expanded clones, a class.

v_gene: TRBV20-1
abundance: .
j_gene: TRBJ2-1
d_gene: .
CDR3nt: TGCAATGCTGAAAGCGTCCTCGATGAGCAGTTCTTC
CDR3aa: CNAESVLDEQFF

v_gene: TRBV11-2
abundance: .
j_gene: TRBJ2-4
d_gene: TRBD1
CDR3nt: TGTGCCAGCAGCCCGACAGGGACCAAAAACATTCAGTACTTC
CDR3aa: CASSPTGTKNIQYF

v_gene: TRBV10-2
abundance: .
j_gene: TRBJ2-3
d_gene: TRBD2
CDR3nt: TGCGCCAGCACCTGGACTAGCGGGACAGATACGCAGTATTTT
CDR3aa: CASTWTSGTDTQYF

v_gene: TRBV20-1
abundance: .
j_gene: TRBJ2-1
d_gene: .
CDR3nt: TGCAGTGCTAGGTACTGGCGCTCCTACAATGAGCAGTTCTTC
CDR3aa: CSARYWRSYNEQFF

v_gene: TRBV11-2
abundance: .
j_gene: TRBJ2-7
d_gene: .
CDR3nt: TGCGCCAGCAGCCTCTCTAGCCTAGCACTATACGAGCAATACTTC
CDR3aa: CASSLSSLALYEQYF

v_gene: TRBV12-3/TRBV12-4
abundance: .
j_gene: TRBJ2-3
d_gene: TRBD2
CDR3nt: TGTGCCAGCAGAACCGAACTAGCGGGAGGCAAAAGGCGAGATATGCAATATTTT
CDR3aa: CASRTELAGGKRRDMQYF

v_gene: TRBV10-2
abundance: .
j_gene: TRBJ2-1
d_gene: TRBD2
CDR3nt: TGCGCCAGCAGTTTAGGGACTAGCTTTCTTGCGCAGTTCTTC
CDR3aa: CASSLGTSFLAQFF

v_gene: TRBV10-2
abundance: .
j_gene: TRBJ1-5
d_gene: .
CDR3nt: TGCGCCAGCAGCGGAGCCGGACGGAATCAGCCCCGGCATTTT
CDR3aa: CASSGAGRNQPRHF

v_gene: TRBV20-1
abundance: many
j_gene: TRBJ2-6
d_gene: .
CDR3nt: TGCAGTGCCCCAACAGCCCCTGGGGCCAACGTCCTGACTTTC
CDR3aa: CSAPTAPGANVLTF

v_gene: TRBV20-1
abundance: .
j_gene: TRBJ2-4
d_gene: TRBD1
CDR3nt: TGCAGTGCTAGAGACCCGGACAGGGGGATTCGGAAAATCAGAAACATTCAGTACTTC
CDR3aa: CSARDPDRGIRKIRNIQYF

v_gene: TRBV10-3
abundance: medium-sized
j_gene: TRBJ2-1
d_gene: .
CDR3nt: TGTGCCATCAGTGAGTCGATGTTAGGGAGGCTGATCTACAATGAGCAGTTCTTC
CDR3aa: CAISESMLGRLIYNEQFF

v_gene: TRBV12-3/TRBV12-4
abundance: .
j_gene: TRBJ2-7
d_gene: .
CDR3nt: TGTGCCAGCAGTTTAAGGGCAGAGTACACCTACGAGCAGTACTTC
CDR3aa: CASSLRAEYTYEQYF

v_gene: TRBV6-1
abundance: .
j_gene: TRBJ2-3
d_gene: .
CDR3nt: TGTGCCAGCAGTGTAGGAGCAGGAGGGACCACAGATACGCAGTATTTT
CDR3aa: CASSVGAGGTTDTQYF

v_gene: TRBV6-1
abundance: .
j_gene: TRBJ2-7
d_gene: TRBD1
CDR3nt: TGTGCCAGCAGCTCGGGACAGATGGACAAGCAGTACTTC
CDR3aa: CASSSGQMDKQYF

v_gene: TRBV29-1
abundance: .
j_gene: TRBJ1-4
d_gene: .
CDR3nt: TGCAGCGTTCAAAGAACCGGGTCCGGAATAGGAAAACTGTTTTTT
CDR3aa: CSVQRTGSGIGKLFF

v_gene: TRBV5-6
abundance: .
j_gene: TRBJ2-2
d_gene: TRBD1
CDR3nt: TGTGCTAGCAGCCAGGGACAGGGGTGGACTACCTGGGAGCTGTTTTTT
CDR3aa: CASSQGQGWTTWELFF

v_gene: TRBV6-2/TRBV6-3
abundance: .
j_gene: TRBJ2-7
d_gene: .
CDR3nt: TGTGCCGGCAGTCACGTCTACGCGCAGTACTTC
CDR3aa: CAGSHVYAQYF

v_gene: TRBV28
abundance: many
j_gene: TRBJ2-1
d_gene: TRBD2
CDR3nt: TGTGCCAGCAGTTTAGGGCAAGCGGGAGGGTTCTTC
CDR3aa: CASSLGQAGGFF

v_gene: TRBV11-2
abundance: .
j_gene: TRBJ2-5
d_gene: .
CDR3nt: TGTGTCAGCAGCAATACCAGGACTAACGGGCCGAGAGAGACCCAGTACTTC
CDR3aa: CVSSNTRTNGPRETQYF

v_gene: TRBV12-3/TRBV12-4
abundance: .
j_gene: TRBJ1-5
d_gene: .
CDR3nt: TGTGCCAGCAGATCTCAGGGGAGTCAGTCCCAACATTTT
CDR3aa: CASRSQGSQSQHF

v_gene: TRBV11-2
abundance: .
j_gene: TRBJ2-1
d_gene: TRBD1
CDR3nt: TGTGCCATCAGCTTATTTTCCGGACAGGGGGGGAATGAGCAGTTCTTC
CDR3aa: CAISLFSGQGGNEQFF

v_gene: TRBV20-1
abundance: .
j_gene: TRBJ1-2
d_gene: .
CDR3nt: TGCATTGCTAGAGCCCAAGGGAAATACAGGGACTATGGGTACACCTTC
CDR3aa: CIARAQGKYRDYGYTF

v_gene: TRBV11-1
abundance: .
j_gene: TRBJ2-3
d_gene: TRBD1
CDR3nt: TGTGCCAGCAGCCTTTTCGGACAGGTAGACACAGATACGCAGTATTTT
CDR3aa: CASSLFGQVDTDTQYF

v_gene: TRBV10-3
abundance: once
j_gene: TRBJ1-2
d_gene: TRBD1
CDR3nt: TGTGCCATCAGTGAGCCCGGGACAGTCTATGGCTACACCTTC
CDR3aa: CAISEPGTVYGYTF

v_gene: TRBV11-3
abundance: .
j_gene: TRBJ2-2
d_gene: .
CDR3nt: TGTGCCAGCAGCTATGCCCCGACCCGATCCGGGGAGCTGCTTTTT
CDR3aa: CASSYAPTRSGELLF

v_gene: TRBV30
abundance: many
j_gene: TRBJ2-5
d_gene: .
CDR3nt: TGTGCCTGGAGCGGGGGTGTGGACAGTCAAGAGACCCAGTACTTC
CDR3aa: CAWSGGVDSQETQYF

v_gene: TRBV10-2
abundance: .
j_gene: TRBJ2-3
d_gene: .
CDR3nt: TGCGCCAGCACGGCCCGCGGCACAGATACGCAGTATTTT
CDR3aa: CASTARGTDTQYF

v_gene: TRBV12-3/TRBV12-4
abundance: .
j_gene: TRBJ2-1
d_gene: TRBD2
CDR3nt: TGTGCCAGCAGTTCGAGCGGGAGCTCCTACAATGAGCAGTTCTTC
CDR3aa: CASSSSGSSYNEQFF

v_gene: TRBV5-1
abundance: once
j_gene: TRBJ1-4
d_gene: .
CDR3nt: .
CDR3aa: CASSWETGGSTMKNCFF

v_gene: TRBV11-2
abundance: .
j_gene: TRBJ2-7
d_gene: .
CDR3nt: TGTGCCAGCAGCTTAGTTAGGACGAATGAGCAGTACTTC
CDR3aa: CASSLVRTNEQYF

v_gene: TRBV20-1
abundance: .
j_gene: TRBJ2-3
d_gene: TRBD2
CDR3nt: TGCAGTCCTAGTCGCCCCGGATTGGCGGGAGGGCCGAGTAGCACAGATACGCAGTATTTT
CDR3aa: CSPSRPGLAGGPSSTDTQYF

v_gene: TRBV10-1
abundance: few
j_gene: TRBJ2-1
d_gene: TRBD2
CDR3nt: TGCGCCAGCAGTGATATTGGGACTAGCGGCTACAATGAGCAGTTCTTC
CDR3aa: CASSDIGTSGYNEQFF

v_gene: TRBV10-3
abundance: .
j_gene: TRBJ2-6
d_gene: TRBD1
CDR3nt: TGTGCCATCAGACCGGGACAGGGAGGCTCTGGGGCCAACGTCCTGACTTTC
CDR3aa: CAIRPGQGGSGANVLTF

v_gene: TRBV11-2
abundance: few
j_gene: TRBJ2-7
d_gene: .
CDR3nt: TGTACCAGCAGCTTCTCTAGCCTAGCACTATACGAGCATGACTTC
CDR3aa: CTSSFSSLALYEHDF

v_gene: TRBV11-2
abundance: .
j_gene: TRBJ2-3
d_gene: .
CDR3nt: TGTGCCAGCAGCTTGGGACCCGGGGGAGATACGCAGTATTTT
CDR3aa: CASSLGPGGDTQYF

v_gene: TRBV10-3
abundance: .
j_gene: TRBJ1-2
d_gene: .
CDR3nt: TGTGCCATCACCGAAGGACAGTATGGCTACACCTTC
CDR3aa: CAITEGQYGYTF

v_gene: TRBV10-1
abundance: .
j_gene: TRBJ2-7
d_gene: .
CDR3nt: TGCGCCAGCAGTGATCATACCCGGGACCCCTACTCCTACGAGCAGTACTTC
CDR3aa: CASSDHTRDPYSYEQYF

v_gene: TRBV7-9
abundance: .
j_gene: TRBJ1-1
d_gene: .
CDR3nt: TGTGCCAGCAGCTCTTCTACGGTCACAGGACAAAAGGAAGCTTTCTTT
CDR3aa: CASSSSTVTGQKEAFF

v_gene: TRBV6-1
abundance: .
j_gene: TRBJ2-1
d_gene: .
CDR3nt: TGTGCCAGCAACGAAGAAGTCGTAGCATACAATGAGCACTTCTTC
CDR3aa: CASNEEVVAYNEHFF

v_gene: TRBV7-9
abundance: .
j_gene: TRBJ2-3
d_gene: .
CDR3nt: TGTGCCAGCCACTCAACATCGACAGCCGATAGCACAGATACGCAGTATTTT
CDR3aa: CASHSTSTADSTDTQYF